These 28 T cell receptor beta chains were sequenced from one sample in a study of post-analysis software for immune sequencing data. Study findings and constraints: The five TRBV segments detected at higher frequency in patients than in controls included TRBV5-6, TRBV5-1 and TRBV20-1.

Libraries were made from TCR beta cDNA, and they carried unique molecular identifiers. One entry per CDR3 protein results from TCRdb running MiXCR on the PCR reads. This table holds 350,000 to 450,000 distinct CDR3 sequences, about 39% found once. These receptors have no identified antigens. The sequenced sample was blood. These receptors were obtained from a girl aged 2 to 9 with multiple sclerosis.

This clonotype showed up just once. The rearrangement joins TRBV5-5 to TRBJ2-2; 8 nucleotides match TRBD1. Germline V gene data show CDR1 as SGHKS and CDR2 as YYEKEE (reference sequence). V shed 5 bases and J 5 bases; nucleotides not matched to a gene: 8. This CDR3 region has 15 residues. DNA of the CDR3: TGTGCCAGCAGTCCGGACAGGGTGGTTACCGGGGAGCTGTTTTTT. As protein: CASSPDRVVTGELFF.

V and J are TRBV4-3 and TRBJ2-7; maybe TRBD2 (5 bases). Germline CDR1 is LGHNA and CDR2 is YSLEER. V lost 4 bases and J lost 3, with 10 bases in between. The CDR3 runs 13 residues. DNA of the CDR3: TGCGCCAGCAGCCCAGAGGGTCACTACGAGCAGTACTTC. Protein product: CASSPEGHYEQYF.

The rearrangement joins TRBV5-1 to TRBJ1-1; the D is unclear. Germline CDR1 is SGHRS and CDR2 is YFSETQ. The CDR3 spans 14 residues. V dropped 0 bases and J dropped 8 bases, with 14 bases sitting between them. The DNA of the CDR3 is TGCGCCAGCAGCTTGGCCGAGTATGCAGGAGAAGCTTTCTTT. It translates to CASSLAEYAGEAFF.

A few counts support this clonotype. The J gene is TRBJ2-7, the V gene TRBV6-2 or TRBV6-3; possibly TRBD2 for D (5 bases). CDR1 and CDR2 from the germline V gene are MNHEY and SVGEGT. This CDR3 is 15 amino acids long. Trimming took 10 bases from V and 1 from J, leaving 20 bases between them. The CDR3 protein is CATNDEGRVSYEQYF. Written as DNA, the CDR3 is TGTGCCACCAACGATGAGGGTAGGGTTTCCTACGAGCAGTACTTC.

The DNA for the CDR3 is TGTGCCAGCGGAAGGACAGTCCTATATGGCTACACCTTC. It encodes CASGRTVLYGYTF. The genes are TRBV27 and TRBJ1-2; weak D call: TRBD1 (6 bases). The CDR3 loop spans 13 amino acids. Trimming left V 8 bases short and J 5 bases short, with 15 bases between. The germline V gene encodes CDR1 MNHEY and CDR2 SMNVEV (reference sequence).

With regard to this clonotype: Its ends do not fully match the called genes, so a read error is possible. This chain joins TRBV7-2 and TRBJ2-5; the D is unclear. Germline values: CDR1 SGHTA, CDR2 FQGNSA. The CDR3 length is 14 residues. The CDR3 here is CASSLGARKETPYF. The DNA of the CDR3 is TGTGCCAGCAGCTTAGGTGCCAGGAAAGAGACCCCGTACTTC.

The rearrangement joins TRBV12-3 or TRBV12-4 to TRBJ2-3; 9 nucleotides align to TRBD2. This CDR3 is 16 amino acids long. With V trimmed by 6 bases and J by 1 base, 8 bases remained unmatched. CDR3 residues: CASSPIAGVGTDTQYF. DNA for the CDR3: TGTGCCAGCAGCCCAATAGCGGGAGTTGGCACAGATACGCAGTATTTT.

The chain combines TRBV29-1 with TRBJ2-7, with a weak D call TRBD1 (5 bases). The CDR3 covers 13 residues. V shed 6 bases and J shed 2 bases, with 14 bases lying between them. Germline V gives CDR1 SQVTM, CDR2 ANQGSEA. In DNA, the CDR3 is TGCAGCGTCGCCAGGGTTTTGACCTACGAGCAGTACTTC. Protein sequence: CSVARVLTYEQYF.

The J gene is TRBJ2-3, the V gene TRBV10-1; 7 nucleotides line up with TRBD2. J was trimmed by 1 base and V by 0 bases; bases with no gene match: 1. This CDR3 region has 15 residues. Per the germline V gene, CDR1 is WNHNN and CDR2 is SYGVQD (reference sequence). The CDR3 DNA follows: TGCGCCAGCAGTGAGTCTACTAGCGGCACAGATACGCAGTATTTT. Protein product: CASSESTSGTDTQYF.

This clonotype was seen a handful of times. The chain links TRBV15 to TRBJ2-3; TRBD1 matches at 11 bases. Unmatched junction bases numbered 2, after V lost 1 base and J lost 5 bases. There are 15 residues in the CDR3. Per germline, CDR1 LNHNV and CDR2 YYDKDF (reference sequence). This CDR3 reads CATSRGGTGGDTQYF. The CDR3 nucleotides are TGTGCCACCAGCAGAGGGGGGACAGGGGGAGATACGCAGTATTTT.

Only a few counts were recorded for this clonotype. The chain carries TRBV5-1 and TRBJ2-1; D unresolved. V lost 4 bases, J lost 8 bases, and 13 bases lay in between. The CDR3 runs 13 residues. Germline-derived CDR1 and CDR2 are SGHRS and YFSETQ. CDR3 in amino acids: CASSPPAGHEQFF. In DNA, the CDR3 is TGCGCCAGCAGCCCCCCGGCTGGTCATGAGCAGTTCTTC.

The chain has TRBV7-3 and TRBJ1-2; no reliable D call. This CDR3 has 13 amino acids. CDR1 is SGHTA, CDR2 FQGTGA, per germline. Trimming removed 5 bases from V and 7 bases from J, with 14 bases in between. The CDR3 sequence: CASSPDPEGGYTF. CDR3 nucleotides: TGTGCCAGCAGCCCCGACCCTGAGGGTGGCTACACCTTC.

The chain carries TRBV27 and TRBJ1-5, with TRBD1 matching over 7 bases. V shed 5 bases and J 2 bases; nucleotides not matched to a gene: 15. The germline CDR1 and CDR2 sequences are MNHEY and SMNVEV (reference sequence). The CDR3 runs to 18 residues. Written as DNA, the CDR3 is TGTGCCAGCAGTAACCGACAGGGACGGGAATGGGGCAATCAGCCCCAGCATTTT. Its translation: CASSNRQGREWGNQPQHF.

This chain connects TRBV11-2 to TRBJ2-1; no firm D call. The CDR3 runs 12 residues. Germline CDR1 is SGHAT and CDR2 is FQNNGV. V was cut by 2 bases and J by 9 bases, with 8 bases left in between. The CDR3 region has the DNA TGTGCCAGCAGCTTATGGGTTTCTGAGCAGTTCTTC. It encodes CASSLWVSEQFF.

This clonotype was counted between two and nine times. J is TRBJ1-2 and V is TRBV4-1; a possible D gene is TRBD1 (5 bases). Trimming removed 1 base from V and 4 bases from J, with 13 bases in between. The CDR3 is made up of 15 amino acids. From germline, CDR1 is MGHRA and CDR2 YSYEKL. The chain's CDR3 is CASSQVGRNIYGYTF. The CDR3 coding sequence is TGCGCCAGCAGCCAAGTGGGACGGAACATCTATGGCTACACCTTC.

In its sample, this clonotype was seen a few times. CDR3 in amino acids: CSAPRGGYYEQYF. CDR3 DNA: TGCAGTGCTCCCCGCGGTGGATACTACGAGCAGTACTTC. The rearrangement uses TRBV20-1 and TRBJ2-7; D is undetermined. The V end lost 5 bases, the J end lost 3 bases, and 14 bases lay between the germline ends. The CDR3 loop spans 13 amino acids. CDR1 is DFQATT, CDR2 SNEGSKA, per germline (reference sequence).

This clonotype was counted many times. V is TRBV6-5 and J is TRBJ2-5; possibly TRBD1 for D (6 bases). V gave up 0 bases and J gave up 5 bases, with 16 bases separating them. Per the germline V gene, CDR1 is MNHEY and CDR2 is SVGAGI. The CDR3 has 16 residues. For the CDR3, the DNA is TGTGCCAGCAGTTACTCGACAGGTTACCGAGGCGAGACCCAGTACTTC. It yields the protein CASSYSTGYRGETQYF.

The gene calls are TRBV7-2 and TRBJ2-3, with no clear D. V lost 3 bases, J lost 5 bases, and 15 bases lay in between. This CDR3 has 15 residues. CDR1 is SGHTA and CDR2 is FQGNSA in the germline V gene. The CDR3 nucleotides are TGTGCCAGCAGCTTTGATGGGTCGGCACGAGATACGCAGTATTTT. It encodes CASSFDGSARDTQYF.

The J gene is TRBJ2-3, the V gene TRBV5-1, with D perhaps TRBD2 (6 bases). V was clipped by 0 bases and J by 1 base, with 15 bases between them. Looked up from germline, CDR1 is SGHRS and CDR2 is YFSETQ. The CDR3 is 17 residues long. The CDR3 loop is CASSLGDGGIGTDTQYF. The CDR3 nucleotides are TGCGCCAGCAGCTTGGGGGACGGAGGGATCGGCACAGATACGCAGTATTTT.

The chain is built from TRBV20-1 and TRBJ2-5; perhaps TRBD1 as D (6 bases). The CDR3 loop spans 16 amino acids. The germline V gene has CDR1 DFQATT and CDR2 SNEGSKA (reference sequence). V was trimmed by 3 bases and J by 11 bases, leaving 28 bases between them. As DNA, the CDR3 is TGCAGTGCTAGTCCCTTGCAGACCAGAGGGGACAATGAGCAGTACTTC. This codes for CSASPLQTRGDNEQYF.

There are a few counts of this clonotype. The chain uses TRBV10-3 and TRBJ1-2; D not certain. The CDR3 extends over 12 amino acids. Trimming left V 3 bases short and J 2 bases short, with 4 bases between. Germline V gene sequence: CDR1 ENHRY, CDR2 SYGVKD. The CDR3 loop is CAISETNYGYTF. The CDR3 DNA follows: TGTGCCATCAGTGAAACAAACTATGGCTACACCTTC.

This clonotype showed up just a few times. This chain links TRBV11-2 with TRBJ2-5, with 9 bases aligning to TRBD2. Germline lookup yields CDR1 SGHAT and CDR2 FQNNGV. CDR3 length: 16 amino acids. With 1 base clipped from V and 5 bases from J, the junction kept 8 bases outside the gene matches. CDR3 sequence: CASSLVLGSGSETQYF. The CDR3 region has the DNA TGTGCCAGCAGCTTAGTCCTGGGTAGCGGGAGTGAGACCCAGTACTTC.

This clonotype has a handful of counts. V and J are TRBV5-1 and TRBJ2-5; 10 nucleotides align to TRBD2. The length of the CDR3 is 13 residues. The germline V gene has CDR1 SGHRS and CDR2 YFSETQ. The ends lost 7 bases at V and 2 bases at J; junction bases unmatched: 2. The CDR3 loop reads CASFSGGQETQYF. The DNA of the CDR3 is TGCGCCAGCTTTAGCGGGGGGCAAGAGACCCAGTACTTC.

This clonotype was seen only a few times. The chain combines TRBV5-1 with TRBJ2-7; TRBD1 matches at 10 bases. CDR3 size: 14 residues. The junction had 9 bases not matched to a gene; V was cut back by 4 bases and J by 8 bases. Germline V CDR1 and CDR2: SGHRS, YFSETQ. DNA of the CDR3: TGCGCCAGCAGCGCCGGGACAGGGGTTGGGCAGCAGTACTTC. Its translation is CASSAGTGVGQQYF.

This clonotype occurred once. The CDR3 sequence: CASSLYDRETQYF. DNA of the CDR3: TGCGCCAGCAGCTTGTATGACCGCGAGACCCAGTACTTC. The genes are TRBV5-1 and TRBJ2-4; D is unclear. The end of the DNA fits TRBJ2-5 better, so the J call may be wrong. This CDR3 comprises 13 residues. Germline V lookup: CDR1 SGHRS, CDR2 YFSETQ.

The chain uses TRBV6-1 and TRBJ1-2; D unresolved. V was shortened by 2 bases and J by 5 bases, with 9 bases between the two germline ends. The CDR3 runs to 13 residues. Germline V gene lookup returns CDR1 MNHNS and CDR2 SASEGT. The CDR3 spells CASSEPGLYGYTF. Written as DNA, the CDR3 is TGTGCCAGCAGTGAACCAGGATTATATGGCTACACCTTC.

The gene calls are TRBV18 and TRBJ2-1; D possibly corresponds to TRBD2 (6 bases). The ends were cut back, 3 bases at V and 0 bases at J, with 12 bases in the middle. This CDR3 has 16 amino acids. The V gene's germline CDR1 is KGHSH and CDR2 LQKENI. In DNA, the CDR3 is TGTGCCAGCTCACCGCCTAGGGAGGCCTCCTACAATGAGCAGTTCTTC. This translates into CASSPPREASYNEQFF.

This clonotype has just a few counts. This rearrangement joins TRBV6-2 or TRBV6-3 to TRBJ2-5; 12 nucleotides agree with TRBD2. Trimming removed 5 bases from V and 3 bases from J; junction bases left unmatched: 25. Germline lookup yields CDR1 MNHEY and CDR2 SVGEGT. The CDR3 extends over 22 amino acids. The CDR3, as DNA: TGTGCCAGCAGTCGCAGAACCCTGGGACAGACTAGCGGGAGATTACGGGAAGAGACCCAGTACTTC. It encodes CASSRRTLGQTSGRLREETQYF.